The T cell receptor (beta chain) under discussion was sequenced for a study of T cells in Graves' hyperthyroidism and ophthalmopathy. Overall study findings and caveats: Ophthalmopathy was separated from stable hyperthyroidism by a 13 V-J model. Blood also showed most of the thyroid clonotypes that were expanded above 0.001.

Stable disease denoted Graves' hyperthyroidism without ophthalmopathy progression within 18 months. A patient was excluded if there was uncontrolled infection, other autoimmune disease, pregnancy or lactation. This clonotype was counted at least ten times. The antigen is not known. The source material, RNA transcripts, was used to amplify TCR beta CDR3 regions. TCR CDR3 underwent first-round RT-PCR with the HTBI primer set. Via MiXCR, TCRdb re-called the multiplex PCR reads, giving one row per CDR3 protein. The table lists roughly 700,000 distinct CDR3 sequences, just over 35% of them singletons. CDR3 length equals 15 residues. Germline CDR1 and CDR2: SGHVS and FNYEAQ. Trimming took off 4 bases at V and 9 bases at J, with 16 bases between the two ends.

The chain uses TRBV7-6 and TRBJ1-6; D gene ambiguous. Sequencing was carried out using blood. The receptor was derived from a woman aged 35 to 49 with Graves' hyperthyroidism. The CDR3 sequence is CASSSGPGPTSPLHF. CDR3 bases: TGTGCCAGCAGCTCCGGCCCAGGCCCTACTTCACCCCTCCACTTT.